These T cell receptor beta chains were read from a single sample in a study of cytomegalovirus exposure and HLA in healthy donors. Libraries were prepared by immunoSEQ multiplex PCR; TCRdb keeps only in-frame clonotypes and omits some of them. Among roughly 220,000 clones, about 75% were seen once, and the ten largest hold 1.8%. Sequenced sample: PBMCs. The receptors derive from a woman aged 25 to 39 in good health and CMV-seronegative. Both conserved end residues are trimmed from each CDR3.

length,J,V,CDR3
13,-,TRBV2,ADSKRTSGSDEQY
12,TRBJ2-1,TRBV27,ASSFGGPYNEQF
11,TRBJ1-5,TRBV30,AWSRDTNQPQH
13,TRBJ1-6,TRBV12-5,ASGLAGGYNSPLH
14,TRBJ2-5,TRBV27,ASSILAGGPWETQY
13,TRBJ2-7,TRBV11-3,ASSLDGHRVSEQY
13,TRBJ2-3,TRBV5-4,ASSFVAGRTDTQY
13,TRBJ2-1,TRBV9,ASSATGTSINEQF
10,TRBJ1-6,TRBV6-6,ASSGTYSPLH
11,TRBJ1-1,TRBV5-4,ASSSSTYTEAF
11,TRBJ1-1,TRBV25-1,ASSITGDAQAF
16,TRBJ1-1,TRBV10-3,AISDRTGQGGMNTEAF
11,TRBJ1-2,TRBV29-1,SVDPDKYYGYT
12,TRBJ1-4,TRBV13,ASSQGATNEKLF
13,TRBJ2-7,TRBV5-1,ASSLVIGRDYEQY
12,TRBJ2-7,TRBV5-6,ASSPPRRDYEQY